The 30 T cell receptor beta chains reported below all come from one sample, sequenced in a study of T-cell memory formation after mild COVID-19. Using its own MiXCR run on the 5' RACE reads, TCRdb lists one record per CDR3 protein. The sample includes hundreds of thousands of distinct CDR3 sequences, about 16% of them seen just once. Sequencing used PBMCs or a T cell subset sorted from them (not recorded which). These receptors were taken from an adult woman who had mild COVID-19 (a few samples of this study predate the infection). Cell type and time point are not known.

The chain uses TRBV12-3 or TRBV12-4 and TRBJ2-3, with D possibly being TRBD2 (6 bases). Deletions cut 7 bases from V and 1 base from J, with 15 bases between. This CDR3 is built from 15 residues. CDR3 amino acids: CASNFRRGRTDTQYF. CDR3 sequence (DNA): TGTGCCAGCAACTTCAGGCGGGGACGCACAGATACGCAGTATTTT.

The rearrangement joins TRBV20-1 to TRBJ2-5; 7 bases are shared with TRBD1. The V segment lost 7 bases and the J segment 5 bases; nucleotides outside the gene matches: 10. The CDR3 loop spans 13 amino acids. Germline CDR1 DFQATT, CDR2 SNEGSKA (reference sequence). As DNA, the CDR3 is TGCAGTGTTCTGAACAGGGGTGGGGAGACCCAGTACTTC. It translates to CSVLNRGGETQYF.

The chain carries TRBV12-3 or TRBV12-4 and TRBJ2-3, with 7 bases lining up with TRBD1. V trimming: 3 bases; J trimming: 0 bases; junction bases outside the gene matches: 6. The CDR3 is made up of 16 amino acids. The CDR3 nucleotides read TGTGCCAGCAGTTTGGGTAGGGGGCTTAGCACAGATACGCAGTATTTT. Its protein is CASSLGRGLSTDTQYF.

The rearrangement joins TRBV30 to TRBJ2-2; tentatively, D is TRBD1 (5 bases). Germline-derived CDR1 and CDR2 are GTSNPN and SVGIG (reference sequence). V lost 2 bases, J lost 5 bases, and 12 bases lay in between. The CDR3 covers 14 residues. The CDR3 nucleotides are TGTGCCTGGAGTTTCCCTCCAGGGACCGGGGAGCTGTTTTTT. It specifies CAWSFPPGTGELFF.

The chain couples TRBV7-3 to TRBJ1-1; TRBD1 is a possible D gene (5 bases). This CDR3 has 13 residues. The germline gives CDR1 SGHTA, CDR2 FQGTGA. V lost 6 bases and J lost 0, with 8 bases in between. CDR3 DNA: TGTGCCAGCAGATTGGGACTGAACACTGAAGCTTTCTTT. Residues: CASRLGLNTEAFF.

This clonotype was counted only a few times. The CDR3 loop reads CASSLGRALTGDYGYTF. In DNA form, the CDR3 reads TGCGCCAGCAGCTTGGGGAGGGCTTTGACAGGGGACTATGGCTACACCTTC. The J gene is TRBJ1-2, the V gene TRBV5-1; 8 positions agree with TRBD1. The V gene's germline CDR1 is SGHRS and CDR2 YFSETQ. The CDR3 is made up of 17 amino acids. The V gene end was trimmed by 0 bases and the J gene end by 3 bases; junction bases not matched to a gene: 10.

This chain uses TRBV10-3 with TRBJ2-7; 9 positions match TRBD2. This CDR3 region has 15 residues. Germline values: CDR1 ENHRY, CDR2 SYGVKD. Trimming cost V 0 bases and J 5 bases; bases outside gene matches: 5. CDR3 DNA: TGTGCCATCAGTGAGTCATGGCGGGAGGGAGACGAGCAGTACTTC. This gives the protein CAISESWREGDEQYF.

This clonotype was found a few times. The chain links TRBV6-5 to TRBJ1-2; 8 bases are a match to TRBD1. V was pared by 4 bases and J by 1 base, with 5 bases of the junction left unmatched. Germline V lookup: CDR1 MNHEY, CDR2 SVGAGI. The CDR3 contains 15 residues. The CDR3: CASSSHDRGNYGYTF. The CDR3, as DNA: TGTGCCAGCAGTTCCCACGACAGGGGTAACTATGGCTACACCTTC.

The rearrangement uses TRBV20-1 and TRBJ1-1, with D possibly being TRBD1 (6 bases). V was cut by 6 bases and J by 6 bases, with 17 bases left in between. Per germline, CDR1 DFQATT and CDR2 SNEGSKA (reference sequence). CDR3 length: 13 residues. The CDR3 nucleotides are TGCAGTGCCCTACTTTCCGGGGGCGCTGAAGCTTTCTTT. This translates into CSALLSGGAEAFF.

Notes on this clonotype: One end of the junction varies from germline; a read error may be responsible. The chain uses TRBV12-3 or TRBV12-4 and TRBJ2-7, with 12 bases aligning to TRBD2. The CDR3 has 18 amino acids. The CDR3 DNA follows: TGTGCCAGCAGCCACCCGCCCCGGACTAGCGGGATCTCCCACGAGCAGTACTTC. Its protein product is CASSHPPRTSGISHEQYF.

This clonotype was seen many times. The V gene is TRBV20-1, the J gene TRBJ1-1, with 8 bases identical to TRBD1. V was clipped by 0 bases and J by 5 bases; unmatched bases: 5. This CDR3 has 14 residues. Germline loops: CDR1 DFQATT, CDR2 SNEGSKA (reference sequence). CDR3 nucleotides: TGCAGTGCTAGAGACGACAGGACAGGGACTGAAGCTTTCTTT. Translation: CSARDDRTGTEAFF.

The gene calls are TRBV29-1 and TRBJ1-1; tentative D call: TRBD1 (5 bases). Germline CDR1 and CDR2: SQVTM and ANQGSEA. CDR3 length: 13 residues. V was trimmed by 6 bases and J by 3 bases, leaving 14 bases between them. This CDR3 reads CSVTRQSDTEAFF. CDR3 bases: TGCAGCGTCACTCGACAGTCCGACACTGAAGCTTTCTTT.

The rearrangement links TRBV9 to TRBJ2-7, with unresolved D. V lost 0 bases to trimming and J lost 0 bases, with 10 bases between them. The CDR3 is 15 residues long. Germline values: CDR1 SGDLS, CDR2 YYNGEE. CDR3: CASSVDADPSYEQYF. As DNA, the CDR3 is TGTGCCAGCAGCGTAGACGCGGACCCCTCCTACGAGCAGTACTTC.

The rearrangement links TRBV5-6 to TRBJ2-3, with no clear D. V lost 4 bases, J lost 2 bases, and 17 bases lay in between. Germline CDR1 is SGHDT and CDR2 is YYEEEE. This CDR3 is 16 amino acids long. CDR3 DNA sequence: TGTGCCAGCAGCCGTAAAAATATGAAAATCACAGATACGCAGTATTTT. It translates to CASSRKNMKITDTQYF.

The rearrangement joins TRBV12-3 or TRBV12-4 to TRBJ1-5; 7 nucleotides align to TRBD1. The trim removed 7 bases at V and 1 base at J, leaving 7 bases unmatched. This CDR3 comprises 15 residues. Here the CDR3 DNA reads TGTGCCAGCACCCCGACAGGGACGAGCAATCAGCCCCAGCATTTT. Protein sequence: CASTPTGTSNQPQHF.

The CDR3 DNA reads TGCGCCAGCAGCTGGGAGACGAACACTGAAGCTTTCTTT. Translation gives CASSWETNTEAFF. The gene calls are TRBV5-1 and TRBJ1-1; D is ambiguous. Trimming pared 3 bases from V and 1 base from J, leaving 7 bases between. Germline assignment: CDR1 SGHRS and CDR2 YFSETQ. The CDR3 spans 13 residues.

The genes are TRBV5-1 and TRBJ1-1; D remains unclear. Trimming left V 0 bases short and J 0 bases short, with 9 bases between. Germline V CDR1 and CDR2: SGHRS, YFSETQ. This CDR3 is 15 amino acids long. As DNA, the CDR3 is TGCGCCAGCAGCTTGGATCCGGGGATGAACACTGAAGCTTTCTTT. Translated, it gives CASSLDPGMNTEAFF. Variable domain in full (rest from reference TRBV5-1 and TRBJ1-1): KAGVTQTPRYLIKTRGQQVTLSCSPISGHRSVSWYQQTPGQGLQFLFEYFSETQRNKGNFPGRFSGRQFSNSRSEMNVSTLELGDSALYLCASSLDPGMNTEAFFGQGTRLTVV.

This clonotype appeared a few times. The chain employs TRBV5-1 and TRBJ2-4, with TRBD1 identical over 10 bases. The CDR3 consists of 15 residues. The germline V gene encodes CDR1 SGHRS and CDR2 YFSETQ. V lost 6 bases to trimming and J lost 6 bases; unmatched junction nucleotides: 9. The CDR3 bases are TGCGCCAGCATCTCCGGGACAGGGGTTCCAAACATTCAGTACTTC. Translated, it gives CASISGTGVPNIQYF.

Many counts were recorded for this clonotype. The genes are TRBV7-6 and TRBJ2-2, with a tentative D call TRBD2 (5 bases). Trimming took 4 bases from V and 0 from J, leaving 15 bases between them. This CDR3 has 17 residues. Germline CDR1 is SGHVS and CDR2 is FNYEAQ. CDR3 in DNA: TGTGCCAGCAGCTGGCTAGGGAGCGGCACGAACACCGGGGAGCTGTTTTTT. As protein: CASSWLGSGTNTGELFF.

This chain uses TRBV6-2 or TRBV6-3 with TRBJ2-3; TRBD2 matches 15 bases. The CDR3 is 17 residues long. CDR1 and CDR2 (germline): MNHEY, SVGEGT. V lost 4 bases to trimming and J lost 3 bases; unmatched junction nucleotides: 5. CDR3 sequence (DNA): TGTGCCAGCAGTTGGACTAGCGGGAGGGCCGGGACAGATACGCAGTATTTT. It is translated as CASSWTSGRAGTDTQYF.

This clonotype appeared many times. The chain couples TRBV6-1 to TRBJ2-2, with D perhaps assigned TRBD1 or TRBD2 (5 bases each). The CDR3 runs 15 residues. CDR1 is MNHNS, CDR2 SASEGT, per germline. Trimming took 5 bases from V and 1 from J, leaving 11 bases between them. The CDR3 region has the DNA TGTGCCAGCAGTCCCGGGACCGTGAACACCGGGGAGCTGTTTTTT. This gives the protein CASSPGTVNTGELFF.

This chain joins TRBV6-5 and TRBJ1-2; D unresolved. CDR3 length: 16 residues. The V end was cut by 4 bases, the J end by 4 bases, with 19 bases between. The germline V gene encodes CDR1 MNHEY and CDR2 SVGAGI. CDR3 sequence: CASSSTRLSGSYGYTF. The CDR3 DNA reads TGTGCCAGCAGTTCCACTCGCCTCTCGGGATCCTATGGCTACACCTTC.

This clonotype has more than one count but fewer than ten. The chain links TRBV20-1 to TRBJ1-5; D call uncertain. The ends were cut back, 0 bases at V and 12 bases at J, with 15 bases in the middle. The CDR3 consists of 13 residues. The germline V gene encodes CDR1 DFQATT and CDR2 SNEGSKA (reference sequence). CDR3 loop: CSARDPRRSNQHF. CDR3 in DNA: TGCAGTGCTAGAGATCCCAGGAGAAGTAACCAGCATTTT.

This chain links TRBV12-5 with TRBJ2-3, with TRBD1 identical over 10 bases. This CDR3 region has 20 residues. Germline CDR1 reads LGHNT; CDR2 reads FRNRAP. The V segment lost 0 bases and the J segment 7 bases; nucleotides outside the gene matches: 19. CDR3 coding DNA: TGTGCTAGTGGTTTGGTAATCGGATTGGGACAGGGGCCAAACTTTCATACGCAGTATTTT. It codes for CASGLVIGLGQGPNFHTQYF. Filled out from reference TRBV12-5 and TRBJ2-3, the complete variable domain reads DARVTQTPRHKVTEMGQEVTMRCQPILGHNTVFWYRQTMMQGLELLAYFRNRAPLDDSGMPKDRFSAEMPDATLATLKIQPSEPRDSAVYFCASGLVIGLGQGPNFHTQYFGPGTRLTVL.

The chain employs TRBV6-2 or TRBV6-3 and TRBJ2-7; 13 positions match TRBD2. The CDR3 has 16 residues. Germline assignment: CDR1 MNHEY and CDR2 SVGEGT. The J segment lost 0 bases and the V segment lost 5 bases, leaving 4 bases of the junction unmatched. CDR3 DNA sequence: TGTGCCAGCAGTGACGGACTAGCGGGGGCCTCCTACGAGCAGTACTTC. This gives the protein CASSDGLAGASYEQYF.

This sequence joins TRBV7-6 and TRBJ2-4, with 7 bases lining up with TRBD1. Germline CDR1 reads SGHVS; CDR2 reads FNYEAQ. This CDR3 comprises 13 residues. V was clipped by 6 bases and J by 5 bases; unmatched bases: 4. The CDR3 loop reads CASSSTGENIQYF. The CDR3 nucleotides read TGTGCCAGCAGTTCCACAGGGGAAAACATTCAGTACTTC.

This clonotype was counted only a few times. This chain joins TRBV5-1 and TRBJ2-7, with D unclear. Germline-derived CDR1 and CDR2 are SGHRS and YFSETQ. V was trimmed by 0 bases and J by 3 bases, leaving 7 bases between them. CDR3 length: 13 residues. CDR3 coding DNA: TGCGCCAGCAGCTTGGGCAGCGTCTACGAGCAGTACTTC. This sequence encodes CASSLGSVYEQYF.

Note on this clonotype: Possible read error: a much larger clone is one base away. V is TRBV5-6 and J is TRBJ2-1, with D possibly matching TRBD2 (7 bases). Germline values: CDR1 SGHDT, CDR2 YYEEEE. This CDR3 has 15 residues. CDR3 bases: TGTGCCAGCAGTATCCCGGGGGGCGCTTACAATGGGCAGTTCTTC. It yields the protein CASSIPGGAYNGQFF.

The chain employs TRBV5-1 and TRBJ2-1; the D is unclear. CDR3 length: 16 residues. CDR1 and CDR2 (germline): SGHRS, YFSETQ. V dropped 4 bases and J dropped 0 bases, with 14 bases sitting between them. The CDR3: CASSPGPPGSYNEQFF. The CDR3 DNA reads TGCGCCAGCAGCCCCGGGCCCCCTGGCTCCTACAATGAGCAGTTCTTC.

CDR3 DNA sequence: TGTGCCAGCAGTGAAGACCATACGCAGTATTTT. It specifies CASSEDHTQYF. The V call is TRBV2, the J call TRBJ2-3; D remains ambiguous. The V gene's germline CDR1 is SNHLY and CDR2 FYNNEI. Trimming removed 1 base from V and 7 bases from J, with 3 bases in between. The CDR3 runs 11 residues.